This passage covers 7 T cell receptor beta chains from one sample sequenced in a study of neurological immune-mediated disorders. TCRdb re-called the 5' RACE reads through MiXCR, storing one row per CDR3 protein. The sample records about 65,000 distinct CDR3 sequences, over 4% being singletons. The sequenced sample consisted of PBMCs. The source is a middle-aged man with multiple sclerosis.

This clonotype was observed many times. The chain is built from TRBV10-2 and TRBJ2-7; the match to TRBD1 covers 8 bases. Germline V gene data show CDR1 as WSHSY and CDR2 as SAAADI. The J segment lost 7 bases and the V segment lost 6 bases, leaving 14 bases of the junction unmatched. This CDR3 region has 15 residues. The CDR3: CASRTHGTGHTEQYV. CDR3 nucleotides: TGCGCCAGCAGGACCCATGGGACAGGACATACGGAGCAGTACGTC.

This clonotype was counted ten times or more. The rearrangement joins TRBV4-1 to TRBJ2-7; D gene ambiguous. The CDR3 length is 14 residues. V shed 1 base and J shed 6 bases, with 13 bases lying between them. CDR1 is MGHRA, CDR2 YSYEKL, per germline. The DNA of the CDR3 is TGCGCCAGCAGCCAAGTTTTGGGGATTTCCGAGCAGTACTTC. It translates to CASSQVLGISEQYF.

Comments on this clonotype: A single base separates this from a much larger clone, so it may be a read error. This CDR3 reads CSPQRIVTDTQYF. The CDR3 DNA reads as TGCAGCCCCCAGCGTATAGTCACAGATACGCAGTATTTT. The V call is TRBV29-1, the J call TRBJ2-3; D call uncertain. Between the trimmed V and J ends, which lost 8 bases and 2 bases, there was a span of 14 bases. The CDR3 runs to 13 residues. Germline CDR1 reads SQVTM; CDR2 reads ANQGSEA.

V is TRBV6-6 and J is TRBJ2-7; 10 bases agree with TRBD1. The CDR3 sequence is 15 residues long. The germline V gene encodes CDR1 MNHNY and CDR2 SVGAGI (reference sequence). Losses at the gene ends were 0 bases for V and 4 bases for J; bases not matched to a gene: 3. The CDR3 nucleotides are TGTGCCAGCAGTTACTCAAGGACAGGGGGGTACGAGCAGTACTTC. This encodes CASSYSRTGGYEQYF.

This clonotype was recorded at least ten times. The V call is TRBV20-1, the J call TRBJ2-1; 8 bases map to TRBD2. The CDR3 runs to 16 residues. Looked up from germline, CDR1 is DFQATT and CDR2 is SNEGSKA (reference sequence). V was pared by 0 bases and J by 7 bases, with 11 bases of the junction left unmatched. The CDR3, as DNA: TGCAGTGCTAGAGAACCACTGGCGGGGGGACTTAATGAGCAGTTCTTC. It encodes CSAREPLAGGLNEQFF.

V usage is TRBV5-6 and J usage is TRBJ1-3, with TRBD1 identical over 8 bases. V was pared by 2 bases and J by 0 bases, with 16 bases of the junction left unmatched. CDR1 and CDR2 (germline): SGHDT, YYEEEE. The CDR3 loop spans 20 amino acids. Here the CDR3 reads CASSLRKTGARGNSGNTIYF. CDR3 DNA sequence: TGTGCCAGCAGCTTAAGAAAGACAGGGGCAAGGGGGAACTCTGGAAACACCATATATTTT. Supplemented by reference TRBV5-6 and TRBJ1-3, the full variable domain reads DAGVTQSPTHLIKTRGQQVTLRCSPKSGHDTVSWYQQALGQGPQFIFQYYEEEERQRGNFPDRFSGHQFPNYSSELNVNALLLGDSALYLCASSLRKTGARGNSGNTIYFGEGSWLTVV.

This clonotype was recorded a few times. The V and J genes are TRBV20-1 and TRBJ2-7; D gene unclear. The CDR3 extends over 13 amino acids. Germline lookup yields CDR1 DFQATT and CDR2 SNEGSKA (reference sequence). V shed 3 bases and J shed 0 bases, with 9 bases lying between them. CDR3 loop: CSARGRSSYEQYF. Here the CDR3 DNA reads TGCAGTGCTAGGGGCAGATCCTCCTACGAGCAGTACTTC.